What follows are 4 T cell receptor beta chains derived from one specimen sequenced in a study of cytomegalovirus exposure and HLA in healthy donors. PCR involved 60 Vbeta and 13 Jbeta primers. Profiled with immunoSEQ multiplex PCR; TCRdb holds only in-frame clones, not every one. Of 80,000 to 95,000 clones listed, 60% to 85% are singletons. The sample consisted of PBMCs. These receptors were taken from a man aged 18-30 years in good health and CMV-seropositive.

The CDR3 nucleotides are TGTGCCAGCAGCCCCCAGGGGGTCTCCTACAATGAGCAGTTCTTC. Residues: CASSPQGVSYNEQFF. The chain carries TRBV7-3 and TRBJ2-1, with 7 bases identical to TRBD1. Per germline, CDR1 SGHTA and CDR2 FQGTGA. The CDR3 contains 15 residues. Losses at the gene ends were 5 bases for V and 0 bases for J; bases not matched to a gene: 4.

The gene calls are TRBV9 and TRBJ1-2; 7 bases line up with TRBD1. The CDR3 contains 13 residues. Germline lookup yields CDR1 SGDLS and CDR2 YYNGEE. Trimming cost V 1 base and J 11 bases; bases outside gene matches: 8. The DNA of the CDR3 is TGTGCCAGCAGCGTATCAGGGGGTGGGACGTACACCTTC. Translating it yields CASSVSGGGTYTF.

This clone was seen more than once but under ten times. The rearrangement links TRBV10-2 to TRBJ2-3, with 9 bases lining up with TRBD2. Germline V gives CDR1 WSHSY, CDR2 SAAADI. The CDR3 spans 16 residues. The trim removed 3 bases at V and 4 bases at J, leaving 8 bases unmatched. CDR3 region: CASSERWREGADTQYF. Here the CDR3 DNA reads TGCGCCAGCAGTGAAAGGTGGCGGGAGGGCGCAGATACGCAGTATTTT.

The rearrangement joins TRBV7-3 to TRBJ2-1, with 13 bases matching TRBD2. The V gene's germline CDR1 is SGHTA and CDR2 FQGTGA. V shed 4 bases, J shed 7 bases, and the junction held 1 base outside the gene matches. The CDR3 totals 14 residues. CDR3 in amino acids: CASSWGLAGNEQFF. DNA for the CDR3: TGTGCCAGCAGCTGGGGACTAGCGGGGAATGAGCAGTTCTTC.